A single T cell receptor (beta chain) is shown here with its context. This sample stems from a study of blood T cell repertoires in COVID-19. CDR1 and CDR2 from the germline V gene are MNHNS and SASEGT. The CDR3 loop spans 15 amino acids. V lost 2 bases, J lost 4 bases, and 15 bases lay in between. Original methodology: Reference gene primer amplification yielded estimated nucleated cell counts. This table comes from immunoSEQ multiplex PCR, and its TCRdb copy is limited to in-frame clones, with some not included. V and J calls and clone size are given by that table; D and trimming were obtained from the DNA. The data contain 100,000 to 120,000 clones, around nine tenths of them singletons.

The chain combines TRBV6-1 with TRBJ2-7; perhaps TRBD2 as D (5 bases). This TCR was recovered from a woman aged 45-65 years with acute or convalescent COVID-19. The sequencing sample was made of peripheral blood. The CDR3 DNA sequence: TGTGCCAGCAGTGAAAATGCCGGGGATCTATACGAGCAGTACTTC. Protein sequence: CASSENAGDLYEQYF.